The source of this T cell receptor (beta chain) is a study of T cell responses to AZD1222 COVID-19 vaccine. Whole-study findings and limits: Repertoire samples came only from after the peak T cell response. Two AZD1222 doses significantly raised spike-specific TCR breadth and depth over controls. Donors were chiefly white British, with a greater number of females, and clonal diversity was perhaps underestimated. Within unmutated variant regions lay the reported targets of nearly half of spike-specific TCRs.

Remarks on this clone: Its specificity is not known.

The protocol was immunoSEQ multiplex PCR, while the TCRdb copy is restricted to in-frame clones and leaves out a portion. The sample includes 100,000 or so clones, around 87% of them seen just once. After removal of 2 bases from V and 9 bases from J, the junction contained 14 bases not matched to a gene. This CDR3 has 16 amino acids. Germline V gene data show CDR1 as SGHRS and CDR2 as YFSETQ. The rearrangement joins TRBV5-1 to TRBJ2-1; 7 bases fit TRBD1. This clonotype originated in an adult in good health. The specimen comprised peripheral blood, sampled on day 0 of MenACWY control vaccination. For the CDR3, the DNA is TGCGCCAGCAGCTTCGCAGGGGGTCCTGTGGCTACTGAGCAGTTCTTC. Its protein is CASSFAGGPVATEQFF.